The clone carrying this TCR beta chain has a handful of counts. Its antigen remains unknown. All sorted populations exceeded 95% purity. Sequencing targeted expressed TCRB transcripts, as all isolated RNA had been reverse transcribed. Several million reads were obtained on average from naive, central memory and regulatory T cell samples. Measured with immunoSEQ multiplex PCR; TCRdb has only the in-frame clones, and not every one. Of some 410,000 clones listed, about an eighth were seen once; the top ten hold about 0.045%. This specimen belongs to a study of beta chain features in type 1 diabetes. The CDR3 is made up of 12 amino acids. The germline V and J ends were trimmed by 3 bases and 8 bases, with 13 bases remaining between them. Germline CDR1 SQVTM, CDR2 ANQGSEA. Findings and caveats of the study: Among patients, naive, central memory and Treg TCRB repertoires appeared more similar than among healthy donors.

V is TRBV29-1 and J is TRBJ1-2; D is possibly TRBD1 (6 bases). Sequencing was carried out using naive CD4+ T cells from blood. The TCR comes from a woman between 18 and 30 years old in good health. In DNA, the CDR3 is TGCAGCGTTGACCCAGGGGTTGGCGGCTACACCTTC. This gives the protein CSVDPGVGGYTF.